These 21 T cell receptor beta chains came from one sample sequenced in a study of tumor-infiltrating lymphocytes in primary liver carcinoma. Researchers generated TCR beta cDNA from around 0.55 ug of total RNA, relying on a constant-region primer. Three nested multiplex PCR rounds, a slightly modified ARM-PCR, produced the libraries for TCR beta. The two initial PCR rounds, 9 to 11 cycles each, used TRBV1-TRBV30 forward and C-beta reverse primers. Using its own MiXCR run on the multiplex PCR reads, TCRdb lists one record per CDR3 protein. The table has some 190,000 distinct CDR3 sequences, roughly 60% seen once. Unsorted whole blood yielded the blood RNA, and germline DNA was also extracted. The specimen sequenced was peripheral blood. These receptor sequences come from a man aged 35-49 years with primary liver carcinoma and hepatitis B virus infection.

A note on this clonotype: A much bigger clone sits one base away, suggesting this may be a read error. V and J are TRBV6-5 and TRBJ2-1; D is undetermined. The ends were cut back, 4 bases at V and 7 bases at J, with 5 bases in the middle. Germline V gene sequence: CDR1 MNHEY, CDR2 SVGAGI. CDR3 length: 11 amino acids. The CDR3 sequence: CASSFSNEQFF. The CDR3 nucleotides are TGTGCCAGCAGTTTCTCGAATGAGCAGTTCTTC.

Comments on this clonotype: Since no conserved phenylalanine or tryptophan closes the CDR3, a read error is the likely cause. The DNA is left out, because the CDR3 cannot be placed on it with certainty; the CDR3 is given as TCRdb lists it. The V and J genes are TRBV11-2 and TRBJ2-7; TRBD2, as called in the table, went unchecked against the DNA. Germline V CDR1 and CDR2: SGHAT, FQNNGV. Including both end residues, the CDR3 is 14 amino acids long. CDR3 sequence: CASSFQPNGGEQHS.

A word on this clonotype: It may be a read error: a sequence one base away is much more abundant. The V and J genes are TRBV11-3 and TRBJ2-2; 8 bases line up with TRBD1. Trimming at V came to 6 bases and at J to 9 bases, leaving 9 bases not matched to a gene. The CDR3 extends over 14 amino acids. The V gene's germline CDR1 is SGHNT and CDR2 YENEEA. CDR3 nucleotides: TGTGCCAGCAGGGAAGACAGGGGCGCCAGGGAGCTGTTTTTT. Its protein product is CASREDRGARELFF.

For this clonotype: An end of the junction does not agree with germline; a read error may underlie this. The rearrangement uses TRBV6-1 and TRBJ1-5, with D tentatively TRBD1 (5 bases). Germline V CDR1 and CDR2: MNHNS, SASEGT. This CDR3 is 15 amino acids long. CDR3: CASSERGLGNPPQHF. The CDR3, as DNA: TGTGCCAGCAGTGAACGGGGCCTTGGCAATCCGCCCCAGCATTTT.

The rearrangement joins TRBV28 to TRBJ2-2; D is perhaps TRBD1 or TRBD2 (5 bases each). CDR3 length: 13 residues. Per germline, CDR1 MDHEN and CDR2 SYDVKM. The germline V and J ends were trimmed by 8 bases and 3 bases, with 10 bases remaining between them. CDR3 sequence (DNA): TGTGCCAGCGCCATGGGACACACCGGGGAGCTGTTTTTT. Encoded protein: CASAMGHTGELFF.

Turning to this clonotype: The CDR3 end shows no conserved phenylalanine or tryptophan, and so a read error is likely. This chain links TRBV5-6 with TRBJ2-3, with 8 bases fitting TRBD1. Germline loops: CDR1 SGHDT, CDR2 YYEEEE. The CDR3 has 21 residues. Losses at the gene ends were 3 bases for V and 6 bases for J; bases not matched to a gene: 27. The CDR3 protein is CASSSMTGATYDDGPRDTQYI. CDR3 DNA: TGTGCCAGCAGCTCGATGACAGGGGCAACGTATGATGACGGGCCGAGGGATACGCAGTATATT.

This chain uses TRBV6-5 with TRBJ1-1; 7 nucleotides agree with TRBD1. This CDR3 contains 14 residues. The V and J ends lost 7 bases and 0 bases, in that order; junction bases with no gene match: 5. From germline, CDR1 is MNHEY and CDR2 SVGAGI. The CDR3 coding sequence is TGTGCCAGCACCAAGGGACAGATGAACACTGAAGCTTTCTTT. Translation gives CASTKGQMNTEAFF.

Many counts were recorded for this clonotype. The chain recombines TRBV5-1 with TRBJ2-1; 13 bases line up with TRBD2. This CDR3 region has 15 residues. V was clipped by 4 bases and J by 15 bases; unmatched bases: 13. Looked up from germline, CDR1 is SGHRS and CDR2 is YFSETQ. The chain's CDR3 is CASSPDPGLAGVGFF. For the CDR3, the DNA is TGCGCCAGCAGCCCCGACCCAGGACTAGCGGGAGTTGGGTTCTTC.

This clonotype was observed a handful of times. This chain joins TRBV4-2 and TRBJ1-3, with D hard to call. The germline V and J ends were trimmed by 3 bases and 0 bases, with 12 bases remaining between them. Germline V gives CDR1 LGHNA, CDR2 YNFKEQ. The CDR3 loop spans 16 amino acids. CDR3 region: CASSHLGRSSGNTIYF. In DNA, the CDR3 is TGTGCCAGCAGCCACCTCGGACGGAGCTCTGGAAACACCATATATTTT.

A note on this clonotype: A much larger clone is a single base away; this may be a read error. The chain couples TRBV28 to TRBJ2-1, with D unresolved. Germline V lookup: CDR1 MDHEN, CDR2 SYDVKM. The CDR3 covers 10 residues. CDR3 bases: TGTGCCGGCAGAGCCAATGAGCAGTTCTTC. Protein product: CAGRANEQFF.

The chain joins TRBV10-3 to TRBJ2-3; 7 nucleotides match TRBD1. With 11 bases clipped from V and 0 bases from J, the junction kept 17 bases outside the gene matches. The germline V gene encodes CDR1 ENHRY and CDR2 SYGVKD. The CDR3 consists of 17 residues. The DNA of the CDR3 is TGTGCCGCCACGAGTAATTTCGGGACAGATAGCACAGATACGCAGTATTTT. Its translation is CAATSNFGTDSTDTQYF.

The chain is built from TRBV30 and TRBJ1-1; 9 bases map to TRBD1. Germline V CDR1 and CDR2: GTSNPN, SVGIG (reference sequence). This CDR3 is built from 14 residues. V trimming: 0 bases; J trimming: 6 bases; junction bases outside the gene matches: 5. The CDR3 DNA is TGTGCCTGGAGTGTACAGGGGGCCGGCTCTGAAGCTTTCTTT. Protein sequence: CAWSVQGAGSEAFF. Together with reference TRBV30 and TRBJ1-1, the CDR3 gives the full variable domain: SQTIHQWPATLVQPVGSPLSLECTVEGTSNPNLYWYRQAAGRGLQLLFYSVGIGQISSEVPQNLSASRPQDRQFILSSKKLLLSDSGFYLCAWSVQGAGSEAFFGQGTRLTVV.

The rearrangement uses TRBV6-1 and TRBJ2-3; D not resolved. In germline, CDR1 is MNHNS, CDR2 SASEGT. The CDR3 totals 12 residues. V was cut by 4 bases and J by 1 base, with 3 bases left in between. CDR3 nucleotide sequence: TGTGCCAGCAGTGCCCGCACAGATACGCAGTATTTT. Protein product: CASSARTDTQYF.

The rearrangement joins TRBV29-1 to TRBJ1-6, with D possibly matching TRBD1 (5 bases). V lost 7 bases, J lost 7 bases, and 14 bases lay in between. Per the germline V gene, CDR1 is SQVTM and CDR2 is ANQGSEA. The CDR3 totals 13 residues. In nucleotides, the CDR3 is TGCAGCGCCGCGTCAGGGTCGAATTCACCCCTCCACTTT. Protein sequence: CSAASGSNSPLHF.

Concerning this clonotype: At one end the junction does not follow the germline gene, possibly because of a read error. The rearrangement joins TRBV2 to TRBJ2-3; D gene ambiguous. The length of the CDR3 is 14 residues. Germline CDR1 and CDR2: SNHLY and FYNNEI. The CDR3 DNA reads TGTGCCAGCAGAGTCGGCCAGGTCACAGATACGCACTATTTT. It is translated as CASRVGQVTDTHYF.

A remark on this clonotype: A much larger clone sits a single nucleotide away, making a read error possible. This chain connects TRBV10-3 to TRBJ2-1, with TRBD1 matching 10 bases. The CDR3 spans 14 residues. Trimming cost V 10 bases and J 3 bases; bases outside gene matches: 6. Germline V CDR1 and CDR2: ENHRY, SYGVKD. CDR3 DNA: TGTGCCACCTTGGACAGGGGGAACTACAATGAGCAGTTCTTC. Translated: CATLDRGNYNEQFF.

Regarding this clonotype: It is likely a read error, because the conserved phenylalanine at the end of the CDR3 is missing. The chain employs TRBV6-2 or TRBV6-3 and TRBJ2-2, with D unresolved. CDR1 and CDR2 (germline): MNHEY, SVGEGT. CDR3 length: 13 amino acids. The CDR3 is CAGSQSGTGELFS. CDR3 coding DNA: TGTGCCGGCAGTCAGTCCGGGACCGGGGAGCTGTTTTCT.

A few counts support this clonotype. V and J are TRBV25-1 and TRBJ2-6, with D hard to call. V lost 7 bases, J lost 0 bases, and 4 bases lay in between. CDR3 length: 13 residues. Germline lookup yields CDR1 MGHDK and CDR2 SYGVNS. CDR3 loop: CASMISGANVLTF. The CDR3 bases are TGTGCCAGCATGATCTCTGGGGCCAACGTCCTGACTTTC.

This clonotype was detected once. One end of the junction is discordant with germline, which a read error may explain. The V and J genes are TRBV11-2 and TRBJ1-1, with a weak D call TRBD1 (6 bases). The CDR3 has 17 residues. Germline V gives CDR1 SGHAT, CDR2 FQNNGV. CDR3 nucleotide sequence: TGTGCCAGCGGCTTAGCCAGGGGCCGCCTTATGAACGCTGAAGCTTTCTTT. Encoded protein: CASGLARGRLMNAEAFF.

Note on this clonotype: It may be a read error: a sequence one base away is much more abundant. V usage is TRBV29-1 and J usage is TRBJ2-1; 8 bases agree with TRBD2. V was clipped by 3 bases and J by 7 bases; unmatched bases: 8. This CDR3 region has 14 residues. Germline V CDR1 and CDR2: SQVTM, ANQGSEA. CDR3 amino acids: CSVEGLVGVNEQFF. The CDR3 nucleotides read TGCAGCGTTGAGGGACTAGTGGGAGTAAATGAGCAGTTCTTC.

Turning to this clonotype: A much larger clone lies a single base off, so this may be a read error. The J gene is TRBJ2-1, the V gene TRBV11-2; 7 bases are shared with TRBD2. Trimming took 5 bases from V and 10 from J; bases not matched to a gene: 14. Germline values: CDR1 SGHAT, CDR2 FQNNGV. This CDR3 region has 15 residues. The CDR3 region has the DNA TGTGCCAGCAGCGGACGGGGTGCGGGAGTCGGGGAGCAGTTCTTC. It translates to CASSGRGAGVGEQFF.